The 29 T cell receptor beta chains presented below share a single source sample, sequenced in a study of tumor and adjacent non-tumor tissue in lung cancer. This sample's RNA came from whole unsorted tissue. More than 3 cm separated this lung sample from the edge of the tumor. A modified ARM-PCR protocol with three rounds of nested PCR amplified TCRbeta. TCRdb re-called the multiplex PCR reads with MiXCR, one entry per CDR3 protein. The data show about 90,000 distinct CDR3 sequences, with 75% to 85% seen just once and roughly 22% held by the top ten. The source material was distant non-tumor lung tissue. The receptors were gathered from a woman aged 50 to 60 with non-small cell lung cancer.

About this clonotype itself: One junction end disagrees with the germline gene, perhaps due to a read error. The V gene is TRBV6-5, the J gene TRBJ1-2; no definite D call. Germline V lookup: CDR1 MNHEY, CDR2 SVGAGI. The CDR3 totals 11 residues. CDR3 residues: CSSSYGDGYTF. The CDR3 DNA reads TGCTCCAGCAGCTACGGCGATGGCTACACCTTC.

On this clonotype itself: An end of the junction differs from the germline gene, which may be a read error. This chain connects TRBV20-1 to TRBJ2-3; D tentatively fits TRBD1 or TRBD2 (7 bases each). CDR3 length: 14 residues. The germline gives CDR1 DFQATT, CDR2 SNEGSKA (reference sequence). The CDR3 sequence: CIAGRGRIADTQFF. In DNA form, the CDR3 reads TGCATTGCTGGGAGGGGGCGGATTGCGGATACGCAGTTTTTT.

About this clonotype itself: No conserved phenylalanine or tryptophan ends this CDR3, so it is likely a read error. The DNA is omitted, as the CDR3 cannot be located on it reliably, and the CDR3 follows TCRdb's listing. CDR3 sequence: CASSSSGAPETHYY. The rearrangement joins TRBV11-2 to TRBJ2-5; TRBD2, as called in the table, went unchecked against the DNA. The CDR3 length is 14 residues, termini included. CDR1 and CDR2 from the germline V gene are SGHAT and FQNNGV.

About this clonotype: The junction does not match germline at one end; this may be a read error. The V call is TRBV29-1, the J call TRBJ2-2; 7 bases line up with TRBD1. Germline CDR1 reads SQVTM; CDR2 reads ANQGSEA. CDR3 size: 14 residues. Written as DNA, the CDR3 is TGCAGCGCCTACGACAGGGAAAGAAACGGGGAGTTGTTTTTT. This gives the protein CSAYDRERNGELFF.

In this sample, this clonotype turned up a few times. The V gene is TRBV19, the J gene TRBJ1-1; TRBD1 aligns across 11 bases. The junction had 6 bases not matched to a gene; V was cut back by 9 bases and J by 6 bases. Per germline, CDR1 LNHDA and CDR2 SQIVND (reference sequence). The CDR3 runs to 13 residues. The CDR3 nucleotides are TGTGCCAGCCCGGGACAGGGGGGTTCTGAAGCTTTCTTT. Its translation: CASPGQGGSEAFF.

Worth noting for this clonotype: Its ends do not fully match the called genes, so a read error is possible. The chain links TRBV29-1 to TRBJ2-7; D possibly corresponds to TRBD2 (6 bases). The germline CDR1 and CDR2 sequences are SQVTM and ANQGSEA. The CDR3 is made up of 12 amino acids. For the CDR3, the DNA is TGCAGCATTGGGGAAGGAGGGCACGAACAGTACTTC. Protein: CSIGEGGHEQYF.

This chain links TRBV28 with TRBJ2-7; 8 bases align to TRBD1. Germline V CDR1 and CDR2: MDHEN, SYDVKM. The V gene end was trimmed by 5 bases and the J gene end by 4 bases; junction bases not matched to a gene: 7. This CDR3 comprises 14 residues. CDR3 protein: CASSLPGQGYEQYF. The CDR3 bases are TGTGCCAGCAGTCTCCCCGGACAGGGTTACGAGCAGTACTTC.

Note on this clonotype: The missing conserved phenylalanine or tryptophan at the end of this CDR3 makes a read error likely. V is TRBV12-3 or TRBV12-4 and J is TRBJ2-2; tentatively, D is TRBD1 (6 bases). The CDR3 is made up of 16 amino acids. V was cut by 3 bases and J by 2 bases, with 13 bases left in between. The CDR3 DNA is TGTGCCAGCAGTTTTGGGGCAGGGACAAACACCGGGGAGCTGTTTTAT. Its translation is CASSFGAGTNTGELFY.

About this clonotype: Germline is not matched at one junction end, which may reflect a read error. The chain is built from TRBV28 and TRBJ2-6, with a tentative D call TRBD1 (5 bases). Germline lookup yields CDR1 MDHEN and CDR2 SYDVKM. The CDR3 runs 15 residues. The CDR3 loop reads CASSPTWLGANVLTF. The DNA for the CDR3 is TGTGCCAGCAGCCCCACATGGCTTGGGGCCAACGTCCTGACTTTT.

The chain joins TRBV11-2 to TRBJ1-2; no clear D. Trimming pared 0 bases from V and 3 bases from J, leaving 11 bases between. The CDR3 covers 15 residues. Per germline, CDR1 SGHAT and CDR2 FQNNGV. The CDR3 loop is CASSLESGPYYGYTF. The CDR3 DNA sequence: TGTGCCAGCAGCTTAGAGAGTGGGCCTTACTATGGCTACACCTTC. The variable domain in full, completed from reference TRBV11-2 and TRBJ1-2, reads EAGVAQSPRYKIIEKRQSVAFWCNPISGHATLYWYQQILGQGPKLLIQFQNNGVVDDSQLPKDRFSAERLKGVDSTLKIQPAKLEDSAVYLCASSLESGPYYGYTFGSGTRLTVV.

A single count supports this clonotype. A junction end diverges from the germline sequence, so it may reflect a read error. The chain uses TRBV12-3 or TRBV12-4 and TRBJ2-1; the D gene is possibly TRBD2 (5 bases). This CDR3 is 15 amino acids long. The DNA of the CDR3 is TGTGCCAACAGTTTAGAGCTAGCAACCTACAATGAGCAATTCTTC. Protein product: CANSLELATYNEQFF.

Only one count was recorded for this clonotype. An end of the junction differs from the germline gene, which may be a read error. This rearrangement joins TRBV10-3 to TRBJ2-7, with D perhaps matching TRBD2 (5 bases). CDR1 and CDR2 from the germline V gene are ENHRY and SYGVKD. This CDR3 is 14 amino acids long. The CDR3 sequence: CVISEWTPTYEQYF. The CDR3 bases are TGTGTCATCAGTGAATGGACTCCCACCTACGAGCAGTACTTC.

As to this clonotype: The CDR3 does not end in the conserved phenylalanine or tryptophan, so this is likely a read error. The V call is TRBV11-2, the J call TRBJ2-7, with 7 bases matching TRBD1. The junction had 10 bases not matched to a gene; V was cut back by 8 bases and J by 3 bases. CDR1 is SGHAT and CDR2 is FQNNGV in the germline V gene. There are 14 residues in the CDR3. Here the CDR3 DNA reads TGTGCCAGCGGCCTAGTTAGGGACAGCTACGAGCAGTACTCC. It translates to CASGLVRDSYEQYS.

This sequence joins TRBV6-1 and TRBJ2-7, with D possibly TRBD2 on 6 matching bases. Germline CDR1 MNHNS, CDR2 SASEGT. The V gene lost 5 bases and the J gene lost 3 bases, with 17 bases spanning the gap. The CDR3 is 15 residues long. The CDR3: CASSIKSGAHYEQYF. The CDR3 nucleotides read TGTGCCAGCAGTATAAAATCGGGAGCGCACTACGAGCAGTACTTC.

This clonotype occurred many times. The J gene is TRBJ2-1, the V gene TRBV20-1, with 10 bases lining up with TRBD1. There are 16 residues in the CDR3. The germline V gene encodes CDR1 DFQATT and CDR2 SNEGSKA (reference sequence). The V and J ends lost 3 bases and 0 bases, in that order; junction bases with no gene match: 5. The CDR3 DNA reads TGCAGTGCTAGGGGACAGGGGCAAAGCTCCTACAATGAGCAGTTCTTC. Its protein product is CSARGQGQSSYNEQFF.

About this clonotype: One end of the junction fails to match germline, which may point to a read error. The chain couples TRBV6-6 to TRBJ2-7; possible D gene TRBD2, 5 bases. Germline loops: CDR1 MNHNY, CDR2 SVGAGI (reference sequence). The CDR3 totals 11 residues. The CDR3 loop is CASSYDYKQYF. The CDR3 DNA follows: TGTGCCAGCAGCTACGACTACAAGCAGTACTTC.

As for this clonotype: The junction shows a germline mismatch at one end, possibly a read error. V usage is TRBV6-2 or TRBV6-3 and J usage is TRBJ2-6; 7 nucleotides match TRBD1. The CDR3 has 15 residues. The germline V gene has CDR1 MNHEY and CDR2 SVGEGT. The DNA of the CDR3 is TGTGCCAGAAGTTGGGACAGCTCTGGGGCCAATGTCCTGACTTTC. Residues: CARSWDSSGANVLTF.

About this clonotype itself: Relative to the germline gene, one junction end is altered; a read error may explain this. In DNA form, the CDR3 reads TGTGCCATTAGTGAGAACTACGAGCAGTGCTTC. Translated: CAISENYEQCF. The V gene is TRBV10-3, the J gene TRBJ2-7; D uncertain. The V gene's germline CDR1 is ENHRY and CDR2 SYGVKD. The length of the CDR3 is 11 residues.

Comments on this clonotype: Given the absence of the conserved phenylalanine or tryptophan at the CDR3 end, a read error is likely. The CDR3 nucleotides are TGCAGAGCTAGAGACGGACACATGAACACTGAAGCTTTCTTA. It encodes CRARDGHMNTEAFL. The chain carries TRBV20-1 and TRBJ1-1, with D possibly being TRBD1 (5 bases). The germline V gene has CDR1 DFQATT and CDR2 SNEGSKA (reference sequence). The CDR3 sequence is 14 residues long.

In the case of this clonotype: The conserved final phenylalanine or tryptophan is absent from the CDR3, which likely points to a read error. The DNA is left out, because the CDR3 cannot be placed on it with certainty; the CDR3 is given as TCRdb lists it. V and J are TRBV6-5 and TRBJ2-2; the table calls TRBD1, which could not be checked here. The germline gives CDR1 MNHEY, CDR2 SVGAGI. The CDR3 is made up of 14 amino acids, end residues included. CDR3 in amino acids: CASGVSGTARELCL.

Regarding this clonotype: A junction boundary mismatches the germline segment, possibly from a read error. CDR3 nucleotide sequence: TGTGCCAGCAGTGACGAAGAGTCAAGGACAGGGGCAACTAATGAAAAGCTGTTTTTT. This sequence encodes CASSDEESRTGATNEKLFF. The chain couples TRBV6-5 to TRBJ1-4, with 9 positions matching TRBD1. In germline, CDR1 is MNHEY, CDR2 SVGAGI. The CDR3 loop spans 19 amino acids.

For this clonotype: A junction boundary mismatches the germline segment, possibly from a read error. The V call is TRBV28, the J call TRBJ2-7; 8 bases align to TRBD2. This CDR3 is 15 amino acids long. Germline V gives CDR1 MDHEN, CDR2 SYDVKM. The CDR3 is CASSSRRGGYYEQHF. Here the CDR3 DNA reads TGTGCCAGCAGTTCCAGACGGGGGGGGTACTACGAGCAGCACTTC.

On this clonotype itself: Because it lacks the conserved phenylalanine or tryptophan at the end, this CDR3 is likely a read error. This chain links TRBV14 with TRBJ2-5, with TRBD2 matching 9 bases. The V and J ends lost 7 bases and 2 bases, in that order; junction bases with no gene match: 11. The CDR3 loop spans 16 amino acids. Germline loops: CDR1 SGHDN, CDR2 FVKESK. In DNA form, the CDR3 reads TGTGCCAGCAACCAGGGGATCCTAGCGGGGCAAGAGACCCAGTACTTA. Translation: CASNQGILAGQETQYL.

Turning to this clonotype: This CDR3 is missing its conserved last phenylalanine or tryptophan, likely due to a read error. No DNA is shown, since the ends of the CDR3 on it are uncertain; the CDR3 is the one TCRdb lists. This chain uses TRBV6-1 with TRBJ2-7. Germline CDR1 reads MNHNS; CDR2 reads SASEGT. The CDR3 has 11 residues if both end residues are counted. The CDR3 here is CASSTPFPIRL.

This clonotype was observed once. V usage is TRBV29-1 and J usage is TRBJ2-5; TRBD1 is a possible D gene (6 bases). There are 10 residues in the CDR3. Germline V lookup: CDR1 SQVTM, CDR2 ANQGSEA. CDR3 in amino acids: CSAGVVTQYF. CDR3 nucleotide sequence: TGCTCTGCAGGGGTGGTGACCCAGTACTTC. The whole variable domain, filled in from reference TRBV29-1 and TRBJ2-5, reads SAVISQKPSRDICQRGTSLTIQCQVDSQVTMMFWYRQQPGQSLTLIATANQGSEATYESGFVIDKFPISRPNLTFSTLTVSNMSPEDSSIYLCSAGVVTQYFGPGTRLLVL.

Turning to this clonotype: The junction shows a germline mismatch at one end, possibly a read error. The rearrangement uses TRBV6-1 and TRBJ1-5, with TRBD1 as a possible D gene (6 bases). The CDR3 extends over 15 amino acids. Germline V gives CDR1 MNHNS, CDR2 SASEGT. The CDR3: CASFNDRTTNQSQHF. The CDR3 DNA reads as TGTGCCAGTTTTAATGACAGGACTACTAATCAGTCCCAGCATTTT.

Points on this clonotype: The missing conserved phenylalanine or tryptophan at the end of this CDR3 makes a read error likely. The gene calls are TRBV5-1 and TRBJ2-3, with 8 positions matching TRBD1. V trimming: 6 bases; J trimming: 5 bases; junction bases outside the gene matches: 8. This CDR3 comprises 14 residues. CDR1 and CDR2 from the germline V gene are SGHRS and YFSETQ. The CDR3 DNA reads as TGCGCCAGCAACCATGGACAGGGAGGAGATACGCAGTATCTT. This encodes CASNHGQGGDTQYL.

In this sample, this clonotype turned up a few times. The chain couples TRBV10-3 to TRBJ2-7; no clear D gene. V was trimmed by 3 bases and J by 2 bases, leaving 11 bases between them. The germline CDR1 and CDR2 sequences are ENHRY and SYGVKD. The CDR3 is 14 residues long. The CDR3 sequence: CAISEGIPTYEQYF. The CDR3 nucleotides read TGTGCCATCAGTGAAGGGATTCCTACCTACGAGCAGTACTTC.

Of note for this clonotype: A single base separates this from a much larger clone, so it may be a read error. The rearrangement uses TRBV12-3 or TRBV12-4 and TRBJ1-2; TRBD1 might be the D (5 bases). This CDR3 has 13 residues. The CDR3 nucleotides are TGTGTCAGCAGTCCCGGGACGGGCTATGGCTACACCTTC. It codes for CVSSPGTGYGYTF.